The source of this T cell receptor beta chain is a study of neurological immune-mediated disorders (dated by TCRdb to the late 2010s). With regard to the full study: Among the roughly 34 multiple sclerosis patients, relapsing-remitting MS accounted for around 30 and secondary progressive MS accounted for 3. The study compared peripheral blood TCR-beta repertoires of HTLV-I-associated myelopathy (HAM/TSP) patients, multiple sclerosis patients and healthy controls using UMI-based sequencing. Alongside PBMC samples, the set of about 100 TCR-beta libraries contained longitudinal samples, technical triplicates, and paired CD4+ and CD8+ T-cell subsets that had been sorted. The cohort comprised about 70 subjects: around 15 HAM/TSP patients, around 34 multiple sclerosis patients and 20 healthy controls. The research as a whole found: TCR clonal expansion was highest in HAM/TSP patients and lowest in MS patients, with MS patients falling below even healthy controls. In a phylogenetic analysis, the repertoires of 18 out of 34 MS patients fell into a single cluster of related CDR3 sequences, pointing to a possible signature at the repertoire level. Expanded clones from different subjects shared no identical CDR3 amino acid sequences, which suggests that TCR-beta repertoires were private in all groups. The MS cluster showed no association with clinical or MRI features, and the authors stated that larger cohorts are needed.

cDNA synthesis used template-switch 5'RACE with a primer carrying a 10-nucleotide random unique molecular identifier tagging each TCR transcript. Over 200 million TCR-beta sequences, covering 15-18 subjects, were produced in each sequencing run. Total RNA was extracted with the RNeasy kit. The KAPA Real-time Library Amplification kit was used to amplify TCR-beta VDJ regions with primers targeting the TCR constant region and the 5'RACE anchor. A first PCR added sample indexes and Illumina adaptors, and a second PCR then raised library yield. After Ampure bead purification, the roughly 650 bp TCR product was size-selected on a 2% E-gel SizeSelection system. Before pooling, library quality was checked on a Bioanalyzer, concentration was measured with Qubit, and libraries were quantified with the Kapa Library Quantification kit. An Illumina HiSeq 2500 was used to sequence the libraries paired-end at 2 x 150 bp. To increase sequence diversity, roughly 23-30% phiX was spiked into each library pool. From the authors' description of their analysis: Quality-filtered reads were processed with the UMI-based MiGEC pipeline, and over 85% of raw TCR sequences were removed by the MiGEC pipeline during error correction. IMGT germline references were used for alignment of VDJ genes, and clonotypes were defined by a unique CDR3 amino acid sequence together with V-J genes. VDJtools evaluated clonal expansion, Shannon diversity and CDR3 relatedness (CalcPairwiseDistances, ClusterSamples); CLCbio workbench built phylogenetic trees. Expanded clones were defined as having at least 8 unique UMIs, based on coefficient-of-variation modelling across technical triplicates. TCRdb handled the public reads itself, with Q25 trimming in fastp and clone calling in MiXCR, and kept productive beta chains. Every entry covers one CDR3 protein and lists the most common genes and DNA from its rows. The V and J calls and clone size come from TCRdb's table, not from the authors' own analysis. The sample contains tens of thousands of distinct CDR3 sequences, around 4.2% of them found a single time. The ten largest clones represent 1% to 1.5% of the sample.

This clonotype was recorded many times. Its antigen is not yet known. Base qualities are missing; no much larger clone stands one base away. Looking up the germline V gene (reference sequence) yields CDR1 DFQATT and CDR2 SNEGSKA. The CDR3 runs 13 amino acids, cysteine and phenylalanine included. Of the read, only the CDR3 DNA is kept; its 39 bases are in frame from base 1. At the junction V is shortened by 1 base and J by 5 bases, with 12 bases in between. Unsorted PBMC libraries were generated from 2 million PBMCs stored in RNAlater at -80 °C until RNA extraction. The multiple sclerosis patients were enrolled in a US clinical protocol that used magnetic resonance imaging to evaluate disease progression. Peripheral blood was subjected to Ficoll-Hypaque density gradient centrifugation to isolate PBMCs, which were then cryopreserved in liquid nitrogen.

This sequence originates from a man aged 30 to 39 with multiple sclerosis. Sequencing input: PBMCs. The chain is assembled from TRBV20-1 and TRBJ2-7; the D gene is perhaps TRBD1 or TRBD2, as each covers 5 bases. The CDR3 amino acid sequence is: CSARAGLGDEQYF. The base sequence is TGCAGTGCTAGAGCCGGGCTGGGGGACGAGCAGTACTTC.